The present entry profiles one T cell receptor beta chain with its context. Its antigen is still unknown. Definite or probable Susac syndrome was diagnosed using recently defined diagnostic criteria. Random-hexamer reverse transcription was applied to roughly 0.5 to 1 ug RNA. Across 54 Vbeta and 13 Jbeta, immunoSEQ multiplex PCR amplified TCR beta CDR3. MiXCR, applied by TCRdb to the immunoSEQ multiplex PCR reads, yields one record per CDR3 protein. This sample carries 95,000 to 150,000 distinct CDR3 sequences, just under 95% of them seen once, and the ten largest clones take about 0.28%. The data are from a study of CD8 T cells in Susac syndrome. General observations from the study: Among active patients and in TEMRA cells, CD8+ clonal expansion in Susac reached its peak.

V shed 6 bases and J 0 bases; nucleotides not matched to a gene: 10. This CDR3 comprises 15 residues. CDR1 is DFQATT, CDR2 SNEGSKA, per germline (reference sequence). Material: CD8+ T cells from PBMCs. The rearrangement links TRBV20-1 to TRBJ2-5; 7 bases are shared with TRBD1. This TCR derives from a human donor with Susac syndrome. The CDR3 DNA sequence: TGCAGTGCCCTCCCGGGACAGAAGTACCAAGAGACCCAGTACTTC. Translation gives CSALPGQKYQETQYF.